This T cell receptor (beta chain) was recovered during a study of CD8 T cells in ankylosing spondylitis (TCRdb year 2017). General notes on the study: T cell receptor beta repertoires were profiled in healthy donors and ankylosing spondylitis patients so that disease-linked TCR variants could be found. Peripheral blood samples were taken, and synovial fluid was additionally collected from ankylosing spondylitis patients. In total, the full study cohort was made up of some 110 healthy donors and approximately 27 ankylosing spondylitis patients. General study outcomes and caveats: The disease-linked clones had a CD8+ phenotype and were found at relatively low frequencies in peripheral blood. Significant enrichment of the disease-linked clones was reported in matched synovial fluid samples from ankylosing spondylitis patients. Some TCR beta motif variants had previously been reported in synovial fluid and blood of reactive arthritis patients, which suggested common disease-initiation mechanisms. A TCR beta motif made up of several highly homologous amino acid variants appeared to be characteristic of blood from ankylosing spondylitis patients.

This clonotype was seen repeatedly, ten times or more. Its antigen is unknown. No per-base quality is available; no much larger clone lies one base away. The CDR3, from cysteine to phenylalanine, totals 15 residues. The kept DNA is CDR3 alone, 45 bases in frame from the first base. After removal of 2 bases from V and 7 bases from J, the junction retains 7 bases not matched to a gene. Per the germline V gene, SGDLS is the CDR1 and YYNGEE is the CDR2. Sequencing relied on an Illumina HiSeq 2500. Quantitative 5'-RACE with molecular barcodes was the method used to prepare the TCR beta libraries. On the study's bioinformatics: A new computational method based on a probabilistic model of VDJ rearrangement was used to identify disease-linked TCR variants. In-frame beta chains were kept once TCRdb had trimmed the public reads at Q25 with fastp and called clones with MiXCR. Every distinct CDR3 protein forms one entry, paired with its most common genes and DNA. The V and J calls here are based on TCRdb, not the publication. The sample profile shows roughly 42,000 distinct CDR3 sequences; approximately 2.6% of them were found once. In total, the top ten clones hold about 4.8% of the sample.

The source is a male donor with ankylosing spondylitis or in good health (not recorded which). The sequence links TRBV9 to TRBJ2-1; 9 middle bases align to TRBD2. The sequenced sample consisted of blood, either unsorted or a sorted T cell fraction (not recorded which). The CDR3 region: CASSVLAGTHNEQFF. The sequenced DNA is TGTGCCAGCAGCGTTCTAGCGGGAACCCATAATGAGCAGTTCTTC.